This is a list of T cell receptor beta chains from one sample in a study of neoadjuvant anti-PD-1 for oral cavity cancer. The assay was immunoSEQ multiplex PCR, and TCRdb's table has in-frame clones only and misses some. The sample records more than 13,000 clones, about 70% being singletons. This specimen consisted of PBMCs, obtained after nivolumab (anti-PD-1) treatment. The receptors were gathered from a person between 40 and 80 years old with oral cavity squamous cell carcinoma. The CDR3 runs from the conserved cysteine through the conserved F or W. A D gene is named only where the DNA matches it firmly. Rows may omit the clone size; those that give it use once, few, many or a size class.

cdr3_nt: TGTGCCAGCAGTCCCCCTCGGCTGAACACTGAAGCTTTCTTT
cdr3_aa: CASSPPRLNTEAFF
d_call: NA
j_call: TRBJ1-1
clone_size: NA
v_call: TRBV28

cdr3_nt: TGTGCCAGCAGCAAAGCTAGGTCTCTTCCCTTCCCTTTAGCCAAAAACATTCAGTACTTC
cdr3_aa: CASSKARSLPFPLAKNIQYF
d_call: NA
j_call: TRBJ2-4
clone_size: NA
v_call: TRBV21-1

cdr3_nt: TGCGCCAGCCGAATGGGGCAGGTTAATGAAAAACTGTTTTTT
cdr3_aa: CASRMGQVNEKLFF
d_call: NA
j_call: TRBJ1-4
clone_size: NA
v_call: TRBV5-1

cdr3_nt: TGCAGTGCTTCGGAACCTTTTGAAGCTTTCTTT
cdr3_aa: CSASEPFEAFF
d_call: NA
j_call: TRBJ1-1
clone_size: few
v_call: TRBV20-1

cdr3_nt: TGCGCCACCCGGGCCCCCGGCACAGATACGCAGTATTTT
cdr3_aa: CATRAPGTDTQYF
d_call: NA
j_call: TRBJ2-3
clone_size: NA
v_call: TRBV10-1

cdr3_nt: TGTGCCAGCAACCCGACTAGCGGGAGTAAGAATGAGCAGTTCTTC
cdr3_aa: CASNPTSGSKNEQFF
d_call: TRBD2
j_call: TRBJ2-1
clone_size: NA
v_call: TRBV6-6

cdr3_nt: TGCGCCAGCAGCTCTGGAGCAGGGAGGAGGTCCTACAATGAGCAGTTCTTC
cdr3_aa: CASSSGAGRRSYNEQFF
d_call: NA
j_call: TRBJ2-1
clone_size: NA
v_call: TRBV5-1

cdr3_nt: TGTGCCAGAACAAGGGGCCCGGGTTCGCCTACACCTCACAATCAGCCCCAGCATTTT
cdr3_aa: CARTRGPGSPTPHNQPQHF
d_call: NA
j_call: TRBJ1-5
clone_size: NA
v_call: TRBV18

cdr3_nt: TGTGCCAGCAGTTCGACAGGTTCCACCGGGGAGCTGTTTTTT
cdr3_aa: CASSSTGSTGELFF
d_call: NA
j_call: TRBJ2-2
clone_size: NA
v_call: TRBV13

cdr3_nt: TGTGCCAGCAGTTTACAGCCGGGGACTAGCGGGTACGAGCAGTACTTC
cdr3_aa: CASSLQPGTSGYEQYF
d_call: TRBD2
j_call: TRBJ2-7
clone_size: NA
v_call: TRBV27

cdr3_nt: TGTGCCTCGAATCGGGGACAGACCACCGGGGAGCTGTTTTTT
cdr3_aa: CASNRGQTTGELFF
d_call: TRBD1
j_call: TRBJ2-2
clone_size: once
v_call: TRBV30

cdr3_nt: TGTGCCAGCAGCTTGAACAGGGGGAATCAGCCCCAGCATTTT
cdr3_aa: CASSLNRGNQPQHF
d_call: TRBD1
j_call: TRBJ1-5
clone_size: NA
v_call: TRBV7-2

cdr3_nt: TGTGCCAGCAGCATGACTAGCGGGACTTGGACGGGAGAGCAGTACTTC
cdr3_aa: CASSMTSGTWTGEQYF
d_call: TRBD2
j_call: TRBJ2-7
clone_size: NA
v_call: TRBV7-8

cdr3_nt: TGTGCCAGCAGCTCGGACTTCACCGGGGAGCTGTTTTTT
cdr3_aa: CASSSDFTGELFF
d_call: NA
j_call: TRBJ2-2
clone_size: NA
v_call: TRBV7-9

cdr3_nt: TGTGCCAGTAGTACACAGGGTAGGACCGGGGAGCTGTTTTTT
cdr3_aa: CASSTQGRTGELFF
d_call: NA
j_call: TRBJ2-2
clone_size: once
v_call: TRBV19

cdr3_nt: TGTGCCAGCAGCTCCCTCCTAGCGGGAGTGAGTTACAATGAGCAGTTCTTC
cdr3_aa: CASSSLLAGVSYNEQFF
d_call: TRBD2
j_call: TRBJ2-1
clone_size: NA
v_call: TRBV13

cdr3_nt: TGCGCCAGCAGCTTAGGGACAGGGGTTGATACTGAAGCTTTCTTT
cdr3_aa: CASSLGTGVDTEAFF
d_call: TRBD1
j_call: TRBJ1-1
clone_size: few
v_call: TRBV5-1

cdr3_nt: TGTGCCAGCTCACCAAAGCGGGAGTACTCAGATACGCAGTATTTT
cdr3_aa: CASSPKREYSDTQYF
d_call: TRBD2
j_call: TRBJ2-3
clone_size: NA
v_call: TRBV18

cdr3_nt: TGCGCCAGCAGTGAAGGACAAACTTATCAGCCCCAGCATTTT
cdr3_aa: CASSEGQTYQPQHF
d_call: NA
j_call: TRBJ1-5
clone_size: NA
v_call: TRBV10-1

cdr3_nt: TGTGCCAGCAGTAAACGACAGGGTTTAGGGGAGCAGTACTTC
cdr3_aa: CASSKRQGLGEQYF
d_call: TRBD1
j_call: TRBJ2-7
clone_size: NA
v_call: TRBV6-5

cdr3_nt: TGTGCCAGCAGTGAGAGTTGGGTATCTGGGGCCAACGTCCTGACTTTC
cdr3_aa: CASSESWVSGANVLTF
d_call: NA
j_call: TRBJ2-6
clone_size: NA
v_call: TRBV2

cdr3_nt: TGTGCCACCAGCAGAGAAGGACAGGGGCCCAACACTGAAGCTTTCTTT
cdr3_aa: CATSREGQGPNTEAFF
d_call: TRBD1
j_call: TRBJ1-1
clone_size: once
v_call: TRBV15

cdr3_nt: TGTGCCAGCAGCGTAGTGGCTAGCGGGCTCACAGATACGCAGTATTTT
cdr3_aa: CASSVVASGLTDTQYF
d_call: TRBD2
j_call: TRBJ2-3
clone_size: NA
v_call: TRBV9

cdr3_nt: TGTGCCAGTAGTCTCCCTAGGACAGGGATGGGAGCTTTCTTT
cdr3_aa: CASSLPRTGMGAFF
d_call: TRBD1
j_call: TRBJ1-1
clone_size: NA
v_call: TRBV19

cdr3_nt: TGTGCCAGCAGGCAACAGGGGGTTAGCACAGATACGCAGTATTTT
cdr3_aa: CASRQQGVSTDTQYF
d_call: TRBD1
j_call: TRBJ2-3
clone_size: NA
v_call: TRBV6-5

cdr3_nt: TGTGCCAGCAGAAACGACGGTAATGAAAAACTGTTTTTT
cdr3_aa: CASRNDGNEKLFF
d_call: NA
j_call: TRBJ1-4
clone_size: NA
v_call: TRBV28

cdr3_nt: TGCGCCAGCAGCGCTACTTTCACCGGGGAGCTGTTTTTT
cdr3_aa: CASSATFTGELFF
d_call: NA
j_call: TRBJ2-2
clone_size: NA
v_call: TRBV5-1

cdr3_nt: TGTGCCAGCTCACCGGCCGGGTATCAGCCCCAGCATTTT
cdr3_aa: CASSPAGYQPQHF
d_call: NA
j_call: TRBJ1-5
clone_size: NA
v_call: TRBV18

cdr3_nt: TGTGCCAGCAGCCGCGACGGAGGTCGGGGCTACACCTTC
cdr3_aa: CASSRDGGRGYTF
d_call: NA
j_call: TRBJ1-2
clone_size: few
v_call: TRBV4-2